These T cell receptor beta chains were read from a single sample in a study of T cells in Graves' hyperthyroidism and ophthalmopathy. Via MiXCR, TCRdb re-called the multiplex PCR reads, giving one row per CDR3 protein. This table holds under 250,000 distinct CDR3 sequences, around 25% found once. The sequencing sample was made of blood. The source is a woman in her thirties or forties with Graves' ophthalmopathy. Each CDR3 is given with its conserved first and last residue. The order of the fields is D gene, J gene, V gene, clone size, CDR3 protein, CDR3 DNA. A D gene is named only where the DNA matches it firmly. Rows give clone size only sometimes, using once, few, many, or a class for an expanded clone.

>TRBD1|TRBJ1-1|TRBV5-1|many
CASSPRRQGSNTEAFF
TGCGCCAGCAGCCCCCGCCGACAGGGTTCGAACACTGAAGCTTTCTTT
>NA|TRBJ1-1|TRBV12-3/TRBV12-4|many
CASSRVPILTEAFF
TGTGCCAGCAGCCGAGTTCCGATCCTCACTGAAGCTTTCTTT
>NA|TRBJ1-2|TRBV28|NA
CATAVRVEGYGYTF
TGTGCCACGGCGGTCCGGGTTGAGGGCTATGGCTACACCTTC
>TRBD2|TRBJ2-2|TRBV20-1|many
CSARDLGLANTGELFF
TGCAGTGCTAGAGATCTAGGACTAGCCAACACCGGGGAGCTGTTTTTT
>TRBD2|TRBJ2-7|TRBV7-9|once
CASSLSGGGNEQYF
TGTGCCAGCAGCTTATCCGGGGGGGGCAACGAGCAGTACTTC
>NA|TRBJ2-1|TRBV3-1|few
CASSMDLASSYNEQFF
TGTGCCAGCAGCATGGACCTAGCAAGCTCCTACAATGAGCAGTTCTTC
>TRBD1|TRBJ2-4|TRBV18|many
CASSRLTGDVDKNIQYF
TGTGCCAGCTCTCGTCTGACAGGGGATGTAGACAAAAACATTCAGTACTTC
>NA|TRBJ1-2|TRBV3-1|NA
CASSLWTANNYGYTF
TGTGCCAGCAGCCTTTGGACAGCCAATAACTATGGCTACACCTTC
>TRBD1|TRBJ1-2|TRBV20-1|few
CSATDRGFGGYTF
TGCAGTGCCACGGACAGGGGGTTCGGTGGCTACACCTTC
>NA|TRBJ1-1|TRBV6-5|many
CASSYSRVNTEAFF
TGTGCCAGCAGTTACTCGAGAGTGAACACTGAAGCTTTCTTT
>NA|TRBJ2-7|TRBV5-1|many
CASSLIVSSTIYEQYF
TGCGCCAGCAGCTTAATTGTCAGTTCTACCATCTACGAGCAGTACTTC
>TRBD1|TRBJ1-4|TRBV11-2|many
CASSSPGQGNEKLFF
TGTGCCAGCAGCTCCCCGGGACAGGGTAATGAAAAACTGTTTTTT
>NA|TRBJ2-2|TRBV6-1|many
CASSERVGDGTGELFF
TGTGCCAGCAGTGAAAGGGTTGGGGACGGGACCGGGGAGCTGTTTTTT
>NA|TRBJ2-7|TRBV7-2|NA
CASSSHLPSPDYEF
TGTGCCAGCAGCTCCCACCTACCCTCCCCCGACTACGAATTC
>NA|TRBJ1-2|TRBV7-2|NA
CASSLYQEDYGYTF
TGTGCCAGCAGCTTATACCAGGAGGACTATGGCTACACCTTC
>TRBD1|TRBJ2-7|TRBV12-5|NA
CASGRSQGVASYEQYF
TGTGCTAGTGGTCGCAGTCAGGGGGTTGCTTCCTACGAGCAGTACTTC
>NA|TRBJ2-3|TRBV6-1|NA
CASRGGNTDTQYF
TGTGCCAGCAGGGGGGGAAACACAGATACGCAGTATTTT
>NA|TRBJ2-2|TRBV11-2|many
CASSLQGLAETGELFF
TGTGCCAGCAGCCTACAGGGGCTAGCGGAGACCGGGGAGCTGTTTTTT
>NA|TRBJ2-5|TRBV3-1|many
CASSHSRGDQYF
TGTGCCAGCAGCCATTCCAGGGGCGACCAGTACTTC
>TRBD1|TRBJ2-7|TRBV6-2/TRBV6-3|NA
CASSGRDRGSGEQYF
TGTGCCAGCAGTGGCCGGGACAGGGGGTCAGGCGAGCAGTACTTC
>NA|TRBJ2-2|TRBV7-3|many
CASSLLSYSNTGELFF
TGTGCCAGCAGCTTACTTTCCTACTCGAACACCGGGGAGCTGTTTTTT
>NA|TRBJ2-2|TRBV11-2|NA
CASSQEGWGDTGELFF
TGTGCCAGCAGCCAAGAAGGATGGGGGGACACCGGGGAGCTGTTTTTT
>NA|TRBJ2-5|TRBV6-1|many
CASSEVSGAETQYF
TGTGCCAGCAGTGAGGTTTCAGGGGCCGAGACCCAGTACTTC
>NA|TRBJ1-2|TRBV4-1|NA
CASSQEYDVSYGYTF
TGCGCCAGCAGCCAAGAATACGACGTCTCATATGGCTACACCTTC
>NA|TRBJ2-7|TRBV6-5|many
CASRVQGNEQYF
TGTGCCAGCAGAGTCCAGGGTAACGAGCAGTACTTC
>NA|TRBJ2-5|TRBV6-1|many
CASSVWGYRETQYF
TGTGCCAGCAGTGTTTGGGGGTACCGGGAGACCCAGTACTTC
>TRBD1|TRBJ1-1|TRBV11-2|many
CASSRGRGNTEAFF
TGTGCCAGCAGCAGGGGGCGAGGGAACACTGAAGCTTTCTTT
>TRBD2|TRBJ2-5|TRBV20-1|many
CSARDKRGTGVETQYF
TGCAGTGCTAGAGATAAGCGGGGAACGGGGGTAGAGACCCAGTACTTC
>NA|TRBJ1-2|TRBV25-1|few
CASSLTSLGTTWGYTF
TGTGCCAGCAGTTTAACCTCTCTGGGGACCACATGGGGCTACACCTTC
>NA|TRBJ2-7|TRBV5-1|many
CASSLDSAGSSYEQYF
TGCGCCAGCAGCTTGGATTCGGCAGGGAGCTCCTACGAGCAGTACTTC
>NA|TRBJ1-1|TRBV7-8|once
CASSFKYDMTEAFF
TGTGCCAGCAGCTTCAAGTACGACATGACTGAAGCTTTCTTT
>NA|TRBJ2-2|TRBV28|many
CASSSALGGRVTGELFF
TGTGCCAGCAGTTCCGCCCTGGGGGGGCGCGTCACCGGGGAGCTGTTTTTT
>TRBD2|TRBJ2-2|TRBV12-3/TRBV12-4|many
CASSFGLAGANTGELFF
TGTGCCAGCAGTTTTGGGCTAGCGGGGGCGAACACCGGGGAGCTGTTTTTT
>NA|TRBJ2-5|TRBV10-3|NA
CAISDRGTVGETQYF
TGTGCCATCAGTGACCGGGGGACGGTGGGGGAGACCCAGTACTTC
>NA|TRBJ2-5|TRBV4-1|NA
CASSQAGKQETQYF
TGCGCCAGCAGCCAAGCGGGTAAACAAGAGACCCAGTACTTC
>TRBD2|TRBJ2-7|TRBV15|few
CATSRGLAGYEQYF
TGTGCCACCAGCAGAGGACTAGCGGGCTACGAGCAGTACTTC
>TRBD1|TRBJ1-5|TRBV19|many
CASRRDSYSNQPQHF
TGTGCCAGTAGGCGGGACAGCTATAGCAATCAGCCCCAGCATTTT
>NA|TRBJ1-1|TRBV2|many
CASSEGTEAFF
TGTGCCAGCAGTGAGGGTACTGAAGCTTTCTTT
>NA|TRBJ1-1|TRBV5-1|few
CASRNGTEAFF
TGCGCCAGCAGGAACGGCACTGAAGCTTTCTTT
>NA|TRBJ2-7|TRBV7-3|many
CASSRHTGYEQYF
TGTGCCAGCAGCAGACACACGGGCTACGAGCAGTACTTC
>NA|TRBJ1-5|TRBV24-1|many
CATSEDSGPQHF
TGTGCCACCAGTGAAGACTCAGGGCCCCAGCATTTT
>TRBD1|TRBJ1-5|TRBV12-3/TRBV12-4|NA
CASSKDRGIGQPQHF
TGTGCCAGCAGCAAGGACAGGGGGATAGGCCAGCCCCAGCATTTT
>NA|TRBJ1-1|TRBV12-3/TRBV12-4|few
CASSPGGENTEAFF
TGTGCCAGCAGCCCCGGGGGAGAGAACACTGAAGCTTTCTTT
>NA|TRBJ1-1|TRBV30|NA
CAWSVFDGAFF
TGTGCCTGGAGTGTATTCGACGGAGCTTTCTTT
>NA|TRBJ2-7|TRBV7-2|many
CASSSRTDSYEQYF
TGTGCCAGCAGCTCCAGGACAGACTCCTACGAGCAGTACTTC
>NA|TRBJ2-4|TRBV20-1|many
CSARASGAKAKNIQYF
TGCAGTGCTAGAGCCAGTGGAGCTAAAGCCAAAAACATTCAGTACTTC
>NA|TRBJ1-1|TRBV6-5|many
CASSRLGNTEAFF
TGTGCCAGCAGTCGGTTAGGGAACACTGAAGCTTTCTTT
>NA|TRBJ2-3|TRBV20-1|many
CSASPSVDTQYF
TGCAGTGCTAGCCCCTCGGTAGATACGCAGTATTTT
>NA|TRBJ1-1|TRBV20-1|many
CSARDRMAGYDTEAFF
TGCAGTGCTAGAGATCGTATGGCCGGGTACGACACTGAAGCTTTCTTT
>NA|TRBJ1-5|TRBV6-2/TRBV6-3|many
CASSYIGVEQPQHF
TGTGCCAGCAGTTACATAGGGGTTGAACAGCCCCAGCATTTT
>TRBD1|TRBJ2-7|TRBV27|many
CASSLGTGAMNEQYF
TGTGCCAGCAGTCTAGGGACAGGGGCGATGAACGAGCAGTACTTC
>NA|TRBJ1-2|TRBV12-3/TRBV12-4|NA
CASSSPSNYGYTF
TGTGCCAGCAGTTCGCCGTCAAACTATGGCTACACCTTC
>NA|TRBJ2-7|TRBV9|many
CASSVGQGLSYEQYF
TGTGCCAGCAGCGTAGGGCAGGGCCTCTCCTACGAGCAGTACTTC
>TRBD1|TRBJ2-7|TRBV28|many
CASSLGQGAAEQYF
TGTGCCAGCAGTTTAGGACAGGGGGCGGCCGAGCAGTACTTC
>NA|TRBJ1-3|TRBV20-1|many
CSARGFRDGDTIYF
TGCAGTGCTAGAGGTTTTAGGGACGGAGACACCATATATTTT
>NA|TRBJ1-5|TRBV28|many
CASSFSRAVAQPQHF
TGTGCCAGCAGTTTTTCTAGGGCCGTGGCTCAGCCCCAGCATTTT